This is a list of T cell receptor beta chains from one sample in a study of blood T cells in healthy people across ages. MiXCR, run by TCRdb on the 5' RACE reads, gives a single entry per CDR3 protein. This sample yields roughly 570,000 distinct CDR3 sequences, of which 27% are seen a single time; about a fifth belongs to the top ten. Sequenced material: blood. The source of these receptors is a woman aged 65 to 85 in good health. Both conserved end residues are part of each CDR3. Fields, in order: J gene, clone size, D gene, V gene, CDR3 DNA, CDR3 protein. The D gene is left open where the match is weak. The listing skips clone size in some rows; elsewhere it reads once, few, many or a size class.

J gene: TRBJ2-1
clone size: NA
D gene: TRBD2
V gene: TRBV7-9
CDR3 DNA: TGTGCCAGCAGCTTCCCGGTCTGGACTAGCGATTACAATGAGCAGTTCTTC
CDR3 protein: CASSFPVWTSDYNEQFF

J gene: TRBJ2-1
clone size: few
D gene: NA
V gene: TRBV5-1
CDR3 DNA: TGCGCCAGCAGCCTGGGGGGACCATCCAATGAGCAGTTCTTC
CDR3 protein: CASSLGGPSNEQFF

J gene: TRBJ2-5
clone size: NA
D gene: NA
V gene: TRBV5-1
CDR3 DNA: TGCGCCAGCAGGTGGTACCAAGAGACCCAGTACTTC
CDR3 protein: CASRWYQETQYF

J gene: TRBJ2-3
clone size: few
D gene: NA
V gene: TRBV4-3
CDR3 DNA: TGCGCCAGCAGCCAGGGACATCCTAGCACAGATACGCAGTATTTT
CDR3 protein: CASSQGHPSTDTQYF

J gene: TRBJ1-2
clone size: NA
D gene: NA
V gene: TRBV20-1
CDR3 DNA: TGCAGTGCTAGAGAAGGGGGGGGCTACACCTTC
CDR3 protein: CSAREGGGYTF

J gene: TRBJ1-6
clone size: NA
D gene: NA
V gene: TRBV20-1
CDR3 DNA: TGCAGTGCTAGGACGGAGGTTGGGTACTCACCCCTCCACTTT
CDR3 protein: CSARTEVGYSPLHF

J gene: TRBJ2-7
clone size: few
D gene: NA
V gene: TRBV9
CDR3 DNA: TGTGCCAGCAGCGTAGCTACAGGGCACTCCTACGAGCAGTACTTC
CDR3 protein: CASSVATGHSYEQYF

J gene: TRBJ2-5
clone size: NA
D gene: NA
V gene: TRBV29-1
CDR3 DNA: TGCAGCGTTGTGGAGGGCGAGGAGACCCAGTACTTC
CDR3 protein: CSVVEGEETQYF

J gene: TRBJ2-3
clone size: few
D gene: TRBD1
V gene: TRBV7-3
CDR3 DNA: TGTGCCAGCAGCTTTACAGGGGTGGGGTCAGATACGCAGTATTTT
CDR3 protein: CASSFTGVGSDTQYF

J gene: TRBJ1-2
clone size: many
D gene: TRBD1
V gene: TRBV7-2
CDR3 DNA: TGTGCCAGCAGCTCGGGACAGGGGGCCTATGGCTACACCTTC
CDR3 protein: CASSSGQGAYGYTF

J gene: TRBJ2-7
clone size: many
D gene: NA
V gene: TRBV29-1
CDR3 DNA: TGCAGCGTTAGTCAGGGACCCTACGAGCAGTACTTC
CDR3 protein: CSVSQGPYEQYF

J gene: TRBJ2-3
clone size: few
D gene: TRBD2
V gene: TRBV3-1
CDR3 DNA: TGTGCCAGCAGCCAAGATATTAGCGGGGGGGCCCCCGGAGCAGATACGCAGTATTTT
CDR3 protein: CASSQDISGGAPGADTQYF

J gene: TRBJ2-3
clone size: NA
D gene: NA
V gene: TRBV12-3/TRBV12-4
CDR3 DNA: TGTGCCAGCAGTGTGAGGGGCCCAGATACGCAGTATTTT
CDR3 protein: CASSVRGPDTQYF

J gene: TRBJ2-7
clone size: few
D gene: NA
V gene: TRBV5-1
CDR3 DNA: TGCGCCAGCAGGGAGGTCACCGACTACGAGCAGTACTTC
CDR3 protein: CASREVTDYEQYF

J gene: TRBJ1-1
clone size: NA
D gene: NA
V gene: TRBV6-2/TRBV6-3
CDR3 DNA: TGTGCCAGCAGTATATTCTCTGAAGCTTTCTTT
CDR3 protein: CASSIFSEAFF

J gene: TRBJ1-2
clone size: NA
D gene: NA
V gene: TRBV15
CDR3 DNA: TGTGCCACCAGCAGAGAGAGGGGGGACTTCTATGGCTACACCTTC
CDR3 protein: CATSRERGDFYGYTF

J gene: TRBJ2-7
clone size: NA
D gene: NA
V gene: TRBV5-1
CDR3 DNA: TGCGCCAGCAGCTTTGATCCTCCGGGACAAGACTACGAGCAGTACTTC
CDR3 protein: CASSFDPPGQDYEQYF

J gene: TRBJ1-6
clone size: NA
D gene: TRBD1
V gene: TRBV6-5
CDR3 DNA: TGTGCCAGCAGTTACCTTGGGACAGGGGTCTCACCCCTCCACTTT
CDR3 protein: CASSYLGTGVSPLHF

J gene: TRBJ1-2
clone size: few
D gene: NA
V gene: TRBV2
CDR3 DNA: TGTGCCAGCAGTGAAGGACAGGTGGTTGGCTACACCTTC
CDR3 protein: CASSEGQVVGYTF

J gene: TRBJ2-5
clone size: few
D gene: NA
V gene: TRBV20-1
CDR3 DNA: TGCAGTGTCCCCTCGGACGGTGGGGAGACCCAGTACTTC
CDR3 protein: CSVPSDGGETQYF

J gene: TRBJ1-1
clone size: few
D gene: TRBD1
V gene: TRBV19
CDR3 DNA: TGTGCCAGTACAACCAGGGGGGAAGTTGAGAACACTGAAGCTTTCTTT
CDR3 protein: CASTTRGEVENTEAFF

J gene: TRBJ2-5
clone size: NA
D gene: NA
V gene: TRBV7-2
CDR3 DNA: TGTGCCAGCAGCTTAAGCGGCTTTGGGGAGACCCAGTACTTC
CDR3 protein: CASSLSGFGETQYF

J gene: TRBJ2-7
clone size: few
D gene: TRBD1
V gene: TRBV7-9
CDR3 DNA: TGTGCCAGCAGCGGAAGACCGGGACAGCGAAACACCTACGAGCAGTACTTC
CDR3 protein: CASSGRPGQRNTYEQYF

J gene: TRBJ1-1
clone size: NA
D gene: NA
V gene: TRBV12-5
CDR3 DNA: TGTGCTAGTGGTTCCCCCCGGACCAGCAACGCTGAAGCTTTCTTT
CDR3 protein: CASGSPRTSNAEAFF

J gene: TRBJ2-7
clone size: once
D gene: TRBD1
V gene: TRBV4-3
CDR3 DNA: TGCGCCAGCAGCCAAGATTTTATCCAGGGACAGGGATTTGGGGAGCAGTACTTC
CDR3 protein: CASSQDFIQGQGFGEQYF

J gene: TRBJ1-1
clone size: NA
D gene: NA
V gene: TRBV5-1
CDR3 DNA: TGCGCCAGCAGCTTGGACCCGGGGATTGAAGCTTTCTTT
CDR3 protein: CASSLDPGIEAFF

J gene: TRBJ2-2
clone size: few
D gene: NA
V gene: TRBV5-1
CDR3 DNA: TGCGCCAGCAGCCCGTGGACGGGTAACACCGGGGAGCTGTTTTTT
CDR3 protein: CASSPWTGNTGELFF

J gene: TRBJ2-3
clone size: once
D gene: TRBD2
V gene: TRBV12-3/TRBV12-4
CDR3 DNA: TGTGCCAGCAGTTTGGGACTAGGGAGGGCAGATACGCAGTATTTT
CDR3 protein: CASSLGLGRADTQYF

J gene: TRBJ1-1
clone size: few
D gene: TRBD1
V gene: TRBV20-1
CDR3 DNA: TGCAGTGCTCTGACAGGGGTGAACACTGAAGCTTTCTTT
CDR3 protein: CSALTGVNTEAFF

J gene: TRBJ2-2
clone size: NA
D gene: NA
V gene: TRBV5-5
CDR3 DNA: TGTGCCAGCAGCTTTCTCTCGACGACCGGGGAGCTGTTTTTT
CDR3 protein: CASSFLSTTGELFF

J gene: TRBJ2-7
clone size: NA
D gene: NA
V gene: TRBV12-3/TRBV12-4
CDR3 DNA: TGTGCCAGCAGTTTAGGGCAGGCGATGTCCTACGAGCAGTGCTTC
CDR3 protein: CASSLGQAMSYEQCF